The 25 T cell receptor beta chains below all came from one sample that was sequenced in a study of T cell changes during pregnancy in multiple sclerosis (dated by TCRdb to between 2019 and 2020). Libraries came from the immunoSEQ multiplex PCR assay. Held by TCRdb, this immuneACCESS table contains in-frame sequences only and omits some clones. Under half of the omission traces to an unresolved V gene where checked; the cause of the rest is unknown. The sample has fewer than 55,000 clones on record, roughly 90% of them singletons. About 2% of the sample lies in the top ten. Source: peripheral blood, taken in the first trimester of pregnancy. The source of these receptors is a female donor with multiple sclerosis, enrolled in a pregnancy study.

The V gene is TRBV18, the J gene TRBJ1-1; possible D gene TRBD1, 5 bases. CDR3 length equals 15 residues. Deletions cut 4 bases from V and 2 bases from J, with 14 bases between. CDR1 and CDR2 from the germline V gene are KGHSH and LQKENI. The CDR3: CASSLRDRINTEAFF. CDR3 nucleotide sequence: TGTGCCAGCTCACTCAGAGACAGAATTAACACTGAAGCTTTCTTT.

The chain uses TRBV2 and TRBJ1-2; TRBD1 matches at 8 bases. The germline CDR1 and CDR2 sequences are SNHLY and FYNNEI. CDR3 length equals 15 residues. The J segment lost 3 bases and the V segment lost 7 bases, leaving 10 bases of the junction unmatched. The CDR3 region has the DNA TGTGCCAGCACCCCGATAGGACAGGGAGACTATGGCTACACCTTC. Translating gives CASTPIGQGDYGYTF. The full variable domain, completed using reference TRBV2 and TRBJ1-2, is EPEVTQTPSHQVTQMGQEVILRCVPISNHLYFYWYRQILGQKVEFLVSFYNNEISEKSEIFDDQFSVERPDGSNFTLKIRSTKLEDSAMYFCASTPIGQGDYGYTFGSGTRLTVV.

The DNA for the CDR3 is TGTGCCAGCGGGAGACAGGGGGCGGCTGAAAAACTGTTTTTT. Its translation is CASGRQGAAEKLFF. The chain joins TRBV6-1 to TRBJ1-4; TRBD1 aligns across 10 bases. The CDR3 has 14 residues. V lost 8 bases and J lost 7; bases outside the gene matches: 7. Germline V lookup: CDR1 MNHNS, CDR2 SASEGT.

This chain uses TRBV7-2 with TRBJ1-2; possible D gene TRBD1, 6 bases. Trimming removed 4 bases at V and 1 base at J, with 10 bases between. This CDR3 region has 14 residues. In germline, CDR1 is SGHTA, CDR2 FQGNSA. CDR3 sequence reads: CASSSDRNNYGYTF. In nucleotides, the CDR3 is TGTGCCAGCAGCTCTGACAGGAATAACTATGGCTACACCTTC.

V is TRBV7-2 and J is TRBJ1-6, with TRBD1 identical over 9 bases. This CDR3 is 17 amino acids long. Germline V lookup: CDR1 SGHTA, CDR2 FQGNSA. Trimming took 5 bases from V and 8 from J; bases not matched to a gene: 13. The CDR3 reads CASSPNSGTGWYSPLHF. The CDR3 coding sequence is TGTGCCAGCAGCCCGAACTCCGGGACAGGGTGGTATTCACCCCTCCACTTT.

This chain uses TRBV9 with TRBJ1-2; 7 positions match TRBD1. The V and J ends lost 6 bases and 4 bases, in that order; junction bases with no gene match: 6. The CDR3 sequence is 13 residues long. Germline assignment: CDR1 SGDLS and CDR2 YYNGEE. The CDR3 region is CASTLRDSYGYTF. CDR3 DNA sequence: TGTGCCAGCACCCTAAGGGACAGCTATGGCTACACCTTC. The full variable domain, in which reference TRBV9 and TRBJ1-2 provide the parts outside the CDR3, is DSGVTQTPKHLITATGQRVTLRCSPRSGDLSVYWYQQSLDQGLQFLIQYYNGEERAKGNILERFSAQQFPDLHSELNLSSLELGDSALYFCASTLRDSYGYTFGSGTRLTVV.

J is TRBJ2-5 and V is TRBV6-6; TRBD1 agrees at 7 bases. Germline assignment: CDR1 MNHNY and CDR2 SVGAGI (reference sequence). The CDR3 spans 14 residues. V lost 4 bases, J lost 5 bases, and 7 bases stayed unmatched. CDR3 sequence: CASSSQGVEETQYF. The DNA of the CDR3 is TGTGCCAGCAGTTCCCAGGGGGTAGAGGAGACCCAGTACTTC.

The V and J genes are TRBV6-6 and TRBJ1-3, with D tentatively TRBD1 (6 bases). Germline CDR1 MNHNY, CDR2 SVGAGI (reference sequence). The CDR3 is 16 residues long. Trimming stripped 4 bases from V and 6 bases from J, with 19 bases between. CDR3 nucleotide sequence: TGTGCCAGCAGTTTAAACAGAGGGGGGGGCCCAAACACCATATATTTT. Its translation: CASSLNRGGGPNTIYF.

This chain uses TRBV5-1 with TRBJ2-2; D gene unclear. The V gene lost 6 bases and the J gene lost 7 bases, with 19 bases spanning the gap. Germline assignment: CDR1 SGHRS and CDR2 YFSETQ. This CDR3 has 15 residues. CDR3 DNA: TGCGCCAGCACCCCGCGGCCCTTCCAAGGCGGGGAGCTGTTTTTT. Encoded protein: CASTPRPFQGGELFF.

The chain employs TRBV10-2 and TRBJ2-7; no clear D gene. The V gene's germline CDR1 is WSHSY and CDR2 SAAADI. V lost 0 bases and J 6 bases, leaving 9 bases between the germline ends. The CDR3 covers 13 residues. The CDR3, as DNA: TGCGCCAGCAGTGAGTCCTTTTCTCGCGAGCAGTACTTC. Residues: CASSESFSREQYF.

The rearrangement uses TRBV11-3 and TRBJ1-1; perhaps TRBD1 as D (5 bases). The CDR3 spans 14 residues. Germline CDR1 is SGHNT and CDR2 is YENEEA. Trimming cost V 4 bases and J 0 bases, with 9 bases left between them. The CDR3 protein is CASSSGVMNTEAFF. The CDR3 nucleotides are TGTGCCAGCAGCTCGGGGGTCATGAACACTGAAGCTTTCTTT.

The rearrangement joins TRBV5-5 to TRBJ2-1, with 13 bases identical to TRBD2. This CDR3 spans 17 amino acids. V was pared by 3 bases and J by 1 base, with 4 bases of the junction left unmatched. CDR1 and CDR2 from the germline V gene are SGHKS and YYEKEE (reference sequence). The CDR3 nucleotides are TGTGCCAGCAGCTCGAAGGGACTAGCGGGGTCCTACAATGAGCAGTTCTTC. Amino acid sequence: CASSSKGLAGSYNEQFF.

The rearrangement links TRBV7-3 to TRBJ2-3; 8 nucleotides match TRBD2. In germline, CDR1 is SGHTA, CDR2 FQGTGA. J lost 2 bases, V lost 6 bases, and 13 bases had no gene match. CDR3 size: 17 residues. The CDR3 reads CASSLRGGRFFTDTQYF. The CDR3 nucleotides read TGTGCCAGCAGTTTACGGGGGGGCCGGTTTTTCACAGATACGCAGTATTTT. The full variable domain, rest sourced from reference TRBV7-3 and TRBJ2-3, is GAGVSQTPSNKVTEKGKYVELRCDPISGHTALYWYRQSLGQGPEFLIYFQGTGAADDSGLPNDRFFAVRPEGSVSTLKIQRTERGDSAVYLCASSLRGGRFFTDTQYFGPGTRLTVL.

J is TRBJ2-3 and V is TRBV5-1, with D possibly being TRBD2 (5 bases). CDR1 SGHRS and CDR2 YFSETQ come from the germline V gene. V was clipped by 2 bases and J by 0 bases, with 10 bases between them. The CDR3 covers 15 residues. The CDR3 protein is CASSFGNPSTDTQYF. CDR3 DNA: TGCGCCAGCAGCTTCGGGAACCCCAGCACAGATACGCAGTATTTT.

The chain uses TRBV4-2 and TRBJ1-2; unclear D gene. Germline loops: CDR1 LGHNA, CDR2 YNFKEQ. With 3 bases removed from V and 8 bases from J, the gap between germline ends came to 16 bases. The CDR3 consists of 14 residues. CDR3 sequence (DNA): TGTGCCAGCAGCCAGGCCCGGCCGGGAGAGGGCTACACCTTC. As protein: CASSQARPGEGYTF.

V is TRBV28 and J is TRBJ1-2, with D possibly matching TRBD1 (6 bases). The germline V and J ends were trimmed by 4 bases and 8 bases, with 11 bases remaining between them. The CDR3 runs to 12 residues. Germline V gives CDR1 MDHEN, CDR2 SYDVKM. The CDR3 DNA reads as TGTGCCAGCAGTTCACAGGGTCAAGGCTACACCTTC. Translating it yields CASSSQGQGYTF.

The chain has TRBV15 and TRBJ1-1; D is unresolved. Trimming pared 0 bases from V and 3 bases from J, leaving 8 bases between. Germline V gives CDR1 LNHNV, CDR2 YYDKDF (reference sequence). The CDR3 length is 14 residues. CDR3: CATSRDPFDTEAFF. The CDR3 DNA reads TGTGCCACCAGCAGAGATCCTTTCGACACTGAAGCTTTCTTT.

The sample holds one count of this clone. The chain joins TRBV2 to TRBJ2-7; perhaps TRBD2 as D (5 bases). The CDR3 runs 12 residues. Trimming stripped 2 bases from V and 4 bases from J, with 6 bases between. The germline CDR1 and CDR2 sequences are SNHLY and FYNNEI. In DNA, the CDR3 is TGTGCCAGCAGTGAATCGGGGTACGAGCAGTACTTC. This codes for CASSESGYEQYF.

The CDR3 loop reads CASSLDREGGEQYF. The CDR3 DNA reads TGTGCCAGCAGCCTCGACAGGGAAGGAGGCGAGCAGTACTTC. This chain connects TRBV7-8 to TRBJ2-7; 7 bases are shared with TRBD1. The trim removed 5 bases at V and 6 bases at J, leaving 10 bases unmatched. The germline gives CDR1 SGHVS, CDR2 FQNEAQ. This CDR3 contains 14 residues.

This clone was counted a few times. CDR3 protein: CASSSRTGADTQYF. In nucleotides, the CDR3 is TGTGCCAGCAGCTCACGGACAGGGGCAGATACGCAGTATTTT. This rearrangement joins TRBV5-6 to TRBJ2-3, with 9 bases lining up with TRBD1. The CDR3 has 14 amino acids. Germline V gene lookup returns CDR1 SGHDT and CDR2 YYEEEE. Trimming removed 3 bases from V and 4 bases from J; junction bases left unmatched: 3.

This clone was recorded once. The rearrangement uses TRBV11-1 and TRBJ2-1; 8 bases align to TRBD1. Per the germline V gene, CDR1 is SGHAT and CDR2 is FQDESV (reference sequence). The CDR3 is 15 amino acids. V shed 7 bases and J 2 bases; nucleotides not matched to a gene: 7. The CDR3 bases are TGTGCCAGCACCCCAGGGACAGGCCCCTACAATGAGCAGTTCTTC. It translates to CASTPGTGPYNEQFF.

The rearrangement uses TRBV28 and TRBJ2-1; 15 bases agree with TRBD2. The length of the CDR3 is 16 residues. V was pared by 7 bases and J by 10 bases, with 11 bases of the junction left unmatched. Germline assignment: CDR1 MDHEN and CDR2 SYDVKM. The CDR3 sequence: CASKGLAGGSFEEQFF. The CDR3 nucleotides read TGTGCCAGCAAGGGACTAGCGGGGGGTTCCTTTGAAGAGCAGTTCTTC.

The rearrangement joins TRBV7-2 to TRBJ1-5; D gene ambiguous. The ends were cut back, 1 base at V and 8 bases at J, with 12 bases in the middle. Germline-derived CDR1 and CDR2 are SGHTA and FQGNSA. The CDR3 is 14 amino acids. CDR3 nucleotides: TGTGCCAGCAGCTTAGGAGTGGGCTTGGAGCCCCAGCATTTT. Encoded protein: CASSLGVGLEPQHF.

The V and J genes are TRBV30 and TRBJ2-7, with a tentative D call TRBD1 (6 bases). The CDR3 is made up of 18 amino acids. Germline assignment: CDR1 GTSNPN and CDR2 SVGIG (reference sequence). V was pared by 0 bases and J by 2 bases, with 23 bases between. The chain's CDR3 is CAWSVPDPRQGMTYEQYF. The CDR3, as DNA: TGTGCCTGGAGTGTACCTGACCCTCGGCAGGGGATGACCTACGAGCAGTACTTC. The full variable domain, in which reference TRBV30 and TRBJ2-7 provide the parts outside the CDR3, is SQTIHQWPATLVQPVGSPLSLECTVEGTSNPNLYWYRQAAGRGLQLLFYSVGIGQISSEVPQNLSASRPQDRQFILSSKKLLLSDSGFYLCAWSVPDPRQGMTYEQYFGPGTRLTVT.

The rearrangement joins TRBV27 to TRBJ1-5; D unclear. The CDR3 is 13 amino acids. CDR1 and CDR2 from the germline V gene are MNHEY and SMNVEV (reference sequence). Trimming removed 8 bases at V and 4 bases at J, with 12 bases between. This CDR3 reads CASRRGGNQPQHF. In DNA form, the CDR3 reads TGTGCCAGCCGGCGGGGAGGTAATCAGCCCCAGCATTTT.